The clone carrying this T cell receptor beta chain was seen many times. Its target is unknown. V gave up 0 bases and J gave up 7 bases, with 6 bases separating them. Per the germline V gene, CDR1 is GTSNPN and CDR2 is SVGIG (reference sequence). The CDR3 spans 11 residues. Every patient was untreated before thyroid surgery. Original processing notes: The distant-metastasis classifier for papillary thyroid cancer was built from CDR3 differences across clinicopathological groups. With MiXCR, TCRdb called clones anew from the PCR reads. These V and J calls originate from TCRdb's pipeline instead of the authors' own analysis. The top ten hold around 11% of the sample, which has about 93,000 clones, roughly 12% seen once. This entry comes from a study of metastatic and nonmetastatic thyroid tumors. Study as a whole: Repertoire comparison spanned blood and tumor or nodule tissue of malignant and benign thyroid patients.

Study-wide findings and caveats: In blood and tumor, TCR beta diversity was reportedly significantly higher in malignant thyroid tumors than in benign nodules.

The clonotype comes from a female donor with papillary thyroid cancer or a benign thyroid nodule (not recorded which). Some clones in this sample may be carry-over from other donors' samples. The rearrangement links TRBV30 to TRBJ1-1; D not resolved. Sequenced: blood. The CDR3 DNA reads as TGTGCCTGGAGTGTACTCAATGAAGCTTTCTTT. It is translated as CAWSVLNEAFF.